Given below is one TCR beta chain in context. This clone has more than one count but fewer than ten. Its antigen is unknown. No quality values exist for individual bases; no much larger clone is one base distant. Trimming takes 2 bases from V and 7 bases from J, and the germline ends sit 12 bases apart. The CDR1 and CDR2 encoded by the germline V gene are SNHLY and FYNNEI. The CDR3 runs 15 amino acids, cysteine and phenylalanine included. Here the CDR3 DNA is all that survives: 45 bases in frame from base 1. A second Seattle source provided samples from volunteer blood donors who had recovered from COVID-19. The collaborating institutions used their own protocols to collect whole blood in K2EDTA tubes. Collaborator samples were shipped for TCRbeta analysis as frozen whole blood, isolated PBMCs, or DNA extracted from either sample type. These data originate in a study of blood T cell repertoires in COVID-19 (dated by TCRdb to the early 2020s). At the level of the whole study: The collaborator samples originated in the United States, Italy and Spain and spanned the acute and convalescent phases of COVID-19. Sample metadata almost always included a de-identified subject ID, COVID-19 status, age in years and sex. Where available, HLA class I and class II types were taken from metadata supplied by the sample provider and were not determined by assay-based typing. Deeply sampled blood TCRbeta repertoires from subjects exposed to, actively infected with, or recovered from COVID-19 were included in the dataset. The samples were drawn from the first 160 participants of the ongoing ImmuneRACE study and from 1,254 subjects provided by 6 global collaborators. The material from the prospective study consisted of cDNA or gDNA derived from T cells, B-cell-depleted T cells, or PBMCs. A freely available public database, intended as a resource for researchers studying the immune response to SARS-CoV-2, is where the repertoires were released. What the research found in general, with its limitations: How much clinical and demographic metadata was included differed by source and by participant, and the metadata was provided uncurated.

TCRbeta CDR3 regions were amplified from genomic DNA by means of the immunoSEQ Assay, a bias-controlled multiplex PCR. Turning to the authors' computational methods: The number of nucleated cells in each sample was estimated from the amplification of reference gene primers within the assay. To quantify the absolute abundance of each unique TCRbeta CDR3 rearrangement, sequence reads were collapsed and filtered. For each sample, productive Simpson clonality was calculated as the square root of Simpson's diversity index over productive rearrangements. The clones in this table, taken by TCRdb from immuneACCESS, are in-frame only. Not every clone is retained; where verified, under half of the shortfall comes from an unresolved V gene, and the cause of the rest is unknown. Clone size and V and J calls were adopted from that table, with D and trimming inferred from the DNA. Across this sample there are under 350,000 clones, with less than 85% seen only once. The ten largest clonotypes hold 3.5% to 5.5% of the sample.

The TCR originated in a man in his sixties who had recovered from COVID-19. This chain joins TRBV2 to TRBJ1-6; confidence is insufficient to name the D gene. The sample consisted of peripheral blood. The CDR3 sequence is CASSEYGSVNSPLHF. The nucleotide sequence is TGTGCCAGCAGTGAATATGGCAGCGTGAATTCACCCCTCCACTTT.